This T cell receptor (beta chain) was found in a study of cytomegalovirus exposure and HLA in healthy donors. For the study at large: An earlier analysis found fewer than 140 million unique TCR beta sequences from about 190 million T cells. Points from the study as a whole: Using the classifier, cytomegalovirus status was reportedly diagnosed with high specificity and sensitivity. Later, an analysis showed that TCR beta chains associated with HLA were more clonally expanded than others that were equally common. Per a prior analysis, the majority of TCR beta V segments were productive roughly 87% or roughly 30% of the time.

In regard to this clone: Its antigen is currently unknown.

Germline V gene data show CDR1 as SGHRS and CDR2 as YFSETQ. The V gene end was trimmed by 5 bases and the J gene end by 2 bases; junction bases not matched to a gene: 4. The CDR3 is made up of 14 amino acids. Both 60 Vbeta primers and 13 Jbeta primers went into the PCR. This table comes from immunoSEQ multiplex PCR, and its TCRdb copy is limited to in-frame clones, with some not included. Its clone listing holds more than 90,000 clones. The chain has TRBV5-1 and TRBJ1-2, with 9 bases fitting TRBD1. The sequencing sample was made of PBMCs. This clonotype was sampled from a man aged 35-49 years in good health and CMV-seropositive. CDR3 nucleotides: TGCGCCAGCAGGGGACAGGGCCCAAACTATGGCTACACCTTC. Amino acids: CASRGQGPNYGYTF.